The next 4 T cell receptor beta chains were all read from a single sample in a study of blood T cell repertoires in COVID-19. The table came from immunoSEQ multiplex PCR; TCRdb's copy has only in-frame clones and leaves some out. Counted here are some 120,000 clones, roughly 72% occurring once; the ten biggest clones make up 6%. The sample was peripheral blood. The receptors here all came from an elderly man with COVID-19, enrolled during active disease.

The CDR3 bases are TGCGCCAGCAGCTTGATTAGCGGGAATAACGAGCAGTACTTC. It translates to CASSLISGNNEQYF. The chain recombines TRBV5-1 with TRBJ2-7; TRBD2 agrees at 8 bases. Germline CDR1 and CDR2: SGHRS and YFSETQ. CDR3 length: 14 amino acids. Trimming took 1 base from V and 5 from J; bases not matched to a gene: 5.

The rearrangement uses TRBV28 and TRBJ2-7, with 9 bases aligning to TRBD1. The CDR3 covers 15 residues. Germline V gene data show CDR1 as MDHEN and CDR2 as SYDVKM. Losses at the gene ends were 4 bases for V and 2 bases for J; bases not matched to a gene: 6. DNA for the CDR3: TGTGCCAGCAGTTGGGGACAGGGTGTCGCCTACGAGCAGTACTTC. Protein: CASSWGQGVAYEQYF.

The CDR3 nucleotides read TGTGCCAGCAGCGGACAGTCCAACACCGGGGAGCTGTTTTTT. Amino acid sequence: CASSGQSNTGELFF. The chain is built from TRBV6-5 and TRBJ2-2, with D possibly matching TRBD1 (6 bases). Germline V gives CDR1 MNHEY, CDR2 SVGAGI. CDR3 length: 14 residues. V dropped 6 bases and J dropped 2 bases, with 10 bases sitting between them.

This clone was seen a handful of times. The DNA for the CDR3 is TGTGCCAGCAGCTTAGCGGGAGGGGTCGGCAATGAGCAGTTCTTC. This encodes CASSLAGGVGNEQFF. The rearrangement uses TRBV7-6 and TRBJ2-1; 7 bases fit TRBD2. V lost 0 bases to trimming and J lost 6 bases; unmatched junction nucleotides: 5. Looked up from germline, CDR1 is SGHVS and CDR2 is FNYEAQ. This CDR3 region has 15 residues.